The 19 T cell receptor beta chains reported below all come from one sample, sequenced in a study of control samples from healthy donors and cancer patients. TCRdb's table, derived via immunoSEQ multiplex PCR, lists solely in-frame clones and lacks some. The sample has 60,000 to 80,000 clones; about 88% are singletons. Sequenced material: blood. The receptors come from a woman aged 45-59 years in good health.

V is TRBV27 and J is TRBJ2-6; D is unresolved. V shed 5 bases and J shed 2 bases, with 7 bases lying between them. CDR3 size: 14 residues. Germline CDR1 reads MNHEY; CDR2 reads SMNVEV (reference sequence). The CDR3 region has the DNA TGTGCCAGCAGTCCAGCCACTGGGGCCAACGTCCTGACTTTC. This encodes CASSPATGANVLTF.

This sequence joins TRBV28 and TRBJ2-3; either TRBD1 or TRBD2 may supply D (6 bases each). The CDR3 consists of 17 residues. The germline CDR1 and CDR2 sequences are MDHEN and SYDVKM. Deletions cut 6 bases from V and 8 bases from J, with 27 bases between. CDR3 coding DNA: TGTGCCAGCAGATCCCCCTGGAGGGTGGGGACAATGGGTACGCAGTATTTT. Amino acid sequence: CASRSPWRVGTMGTQYF.

The chain recombines TRBV28 with TRBJ2-3; D not certain. The CDR3 has 12 residues. CDR1 and CDR2 from the germline V gene are MDHEN and SYDVKM. V was trimmed by 4 bases and J by 3 bases, leaving 5 bases between them. This CDR3 reads CASSSFTDTQYF. The CDR3, as DNA: TGTGCCAGCAGTTCGTTTACAGATACGCAGTATTTT.

The V call is TRBV7-2, the J call TRBJ2-7, with 9 nucleotides matching TRBD1. V trimming: 1 base; J trimming: 2 bases; junction bases outside the gene matches: 3. This CDR3 is built from 15 residues. The V gene's germline CDR1 is SGHTA and CDR2 FQGNSA. For the CDR3, the DNA is TGTGCCAGCAGCTTAGACAGGACAGGGGCCTACGAGCAGTACTTC. Protein: CASSLDRTGAYEQYF.

The CDR3 sequence: CASSLLGWDGYTF. The DNA of the CDR3 is TGCGCCAGCAGCTTGTTAGGGTGGGATGGCTACACCTTC. This chain joins TRBV5-1 and TRBJ1-2; D remains ambiguous. V gave up 1 base and J gave up 6 bases, with 10 bases separating them. CDR3 size: 13 residues. Germline V CDR1 and CDR2: SGHRS, YFSETQ.

This clone is a singleton in its sample. J is TRBJ2-1 and V is TRBV7-9; perhaps D is TRBD1 or TRBD2 (6 bases each). The CDR3 covers 15 residues. The V end lost 2 bases, the J end lost 9 bases, and 17 bases lay between the germline ends. The germline CDR1 and CDR2 sequences are SEHNR and FQNEAQ (reference sequence). DNA for the CDR3: TGTGCCAGCAGCTTAACCTCCGGGGGCCAGGGTGAGCAGTTCTTC. It is translated as CASSLTSGGQGEQFF.

This rearrangement joins TRBV5-1 to TRBJ1-2; tentatively, D is TRBD1 (5 bases). The germline V and J ends were trimmed by 0 bases and 3 bases, with 6 bases remaining between them. This CDR3 comprises 13 residues. The germline CDR1 and CDR2 sequences are SGHRS and YFSETQ. CDR3 loop: CASSLGGDYGYTF. The CDR3 nucleotides read TGCGCCAGCAGCTTGGGGGGCGACTATGGCTACACCTTC.

The V call is TRBV3-1 (or the pseudogene TRBV3-2), the J call TRBJ2-4; D uncertain. CDR1 and CDR2 from the germline V gene are LGHDT and YNNKEL (reference sequence). The CDR3 is 14 residues long. Trimming shortened V by 4 bases and J by 2 bases, and 9 bases separated the two germline ends. CDR3 in amino acids: CASSLPQTKNIQYF. The CDR3 region has the DNA TGTGCCAGCAGCCTTCCCCAGACCAAAAACATTCAGTACTTC.

The chain combines TRBV5-1 with TRBJ2-1; TRBD2 matches at 10 bases. This CDR3 region has 17 residues. Germline V CDR1 and CDR2: SGHRS, YFSETQ. Germline trimming cut 0 bases from V and 9 bases from J; bases unmatched to any gene: 12. The DNA of the CDR3 is TGCGCCAGCAGCTTGGAGGGAACAGCGGGAGGGAGAGGTGAGCAGTTCTTC. Its protein is CASSLEGTAGGRGEQFF.

CDR3 nucleotide sequence: TGCAGCGTTGCAGGGACCGGCCCCCACGAGCAGTACTTC. The encoded protein is CSVAGTGPHEQYF. The chain couples TRBV29-1 to TRBJ2-7, with D perhaps assigned TRBD1 or TRBD2 (5 bases each). Per germline, CDR1 SQVTM and CDR2 ANQGSEA. Trimming cost V 4 bases and J 5 bases, with 15 bases left between them. The CDR3 is 13 residues long.

This chain connects TRBV9 to TRBJ2-3; 11 bases are shared with TRBD2. J gave up 0 bases and V 2 bases, and 5 bases lay outside the gene matches. Germline V gene sequence: CDR1 SGDLS, CDR2 YYNGEE. The CDR3 is made up of 17 amino acids. In nucleotides, the CDR3 is TGTGCCAGCAGCGTCTGGGGACTAGCGGCTAGCACAGATACGCAGTATTTT. This sequence encodes CASSVWGLAASTDTQYF.

This clone was recorded once. The chain couples TRBV18 to TRBJ2-1; D not resolved. The germline V and J ends were trimmed by 1 base and 9 bases, with 7 bases remaining between them. The CDR3 runs to 12 residues. Germline V gives CDR1 KGHSH, CDR2 LQKENI. As DNA, the CDR3 is TGTGCCAGCTCACCACAAGACGTTGAGCAGTTCTTC. Protein: CASSPQDVEQFF.

The chain is built from TRBV28 and TRBJ2-1, with D tentatively TRBD2 (6 bases). The V gene lost 8 bases and the J gene lost 0 bases, with 14 bases spanning the gap. The CDR3 is 15 residues long. CDR1 MDHEN and CDR2 SYDVKM come from the germline V gene. Here the CDR3 DNA reads TGTGCCAGCGATGAGGGACTGCCCTCCTACAATGAGCAGTTCTTC. The encoded protein is CASDEGLPSYNEQFF.

The gene calls are TRBV4-1 and TRBJ1-4; D is possibly TRBD1 (5 bases). Germline values: CDR1 MGHRA, CDR2 YSYEKL. Trimming stripped 0 bases from V and 8 bases from J, with 7 bases between. This CDR3 has 13 amino acids. The CDR3 is CASSQDEGEKLFF. The CDR3 DNA sequence: TGCGCCAGCAGCCAAGATGAGGGGGAAAAACTGTTTTTT.

The CDR3 sequence: CASRATGVMGEKLFF. The CDR3 nucleotides are TGTGCCAGTAGGGCTACAGGGGTGATGGGTGAAAAACTGTTTTTT. This rearrangement joins TRBV19 to TRBJ1-4; the match to TRBD1 covers 7 bases. Germline-derived CDR1 and CDR2 are LNHDA and SQIVND (reference sequence). V was pared by 6 bases and J by 7 bases, with 11 bases of the junction left unmatched. The CDR3 totals 15 residues.

The CDR3 spells CASSLLQGPYNEQFF. For the CDR3, the DNA is TGTGCCAGCAGCTTACTTCAGGGGCCATACAATGAGCAGTTCTTC. The J gene is TRBJ2-1, the V gene TRBV11-2, with D perhaps matching TRBD1 (6 bases). This CDR3 has 15 amino acids. Germline V gene data show CDR1 as SGHAT and CDR2 as FQNNGV. Deletions cut 2 bases from V and 4 bases from J, with 12 bases between.

The genes are TRBV3-1 (or the pseudogene TRBV3-2) and TRBJ1-3; D not resolved. The germline V gene encodes CDR1 LGHDT and CDR2 YNNKEL (reference sequence). V lost 4 bases to trimming and J lost 0 bases, with 7 bases between them. CDR3 length: 14 residues. The CDR3, as DNA: TGTGCCAGCAGCCCGATGAGCTCTGGAAACACCATATATTTT. It is translated as CASSPMSSGNTIYF.

The J gene is TRBJ2-5, the V gene TRBV6-6; TRBD1 or TRBD2 may be the D gene (6 bases each). CDR1 and CDR2 from the germline V gene are MNHNY and SVGAGI (reference sequence). The CDR3 has 16 residues. With 7 bases removed from V and 4 bases from J, the gap between germline ends came to 22 bases. The CDR3: CASKLKGGDFLETQYF. The DNA for the CDR3 is TGTGCCAGCAAGTTAAAGGGGGGCGATTTTTTAGAGACCCAGTACTTC.

This chain links TRBV10-2 with TRBJ2-7; 7 bases map to TRBD2. CDR3 length: 15 residues. The trim removed 6 bases at V and 2 bases at J, leaving 10 bases unmatched. Germline values: CDR1 WSHSY, CDR2 SAAADI. The CDR3 loop reads CASRVAGTITYEQYF. In nucleotides, the CDR3 is TGCGCCAGCAGGGTAGCCGGGACTATTACCTACGAGCAGTACTTC.